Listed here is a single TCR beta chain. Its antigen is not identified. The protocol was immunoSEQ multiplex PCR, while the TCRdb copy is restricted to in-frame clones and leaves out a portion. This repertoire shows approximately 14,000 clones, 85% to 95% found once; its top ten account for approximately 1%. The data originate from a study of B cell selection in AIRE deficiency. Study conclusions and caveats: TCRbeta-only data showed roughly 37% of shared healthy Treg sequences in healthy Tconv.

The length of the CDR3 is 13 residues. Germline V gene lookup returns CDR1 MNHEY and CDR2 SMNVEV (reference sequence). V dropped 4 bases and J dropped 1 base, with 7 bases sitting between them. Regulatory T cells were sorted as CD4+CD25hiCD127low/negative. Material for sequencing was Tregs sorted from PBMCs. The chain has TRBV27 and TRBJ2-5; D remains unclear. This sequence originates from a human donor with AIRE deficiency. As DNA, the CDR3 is TGTGCCAGCAGTTCGAGCATCCAAGAGACCCAGTACTTC. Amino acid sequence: CASSSSIQETQYF.